The 20 T cell receptor beta chains listed next were all sequenced from one sample in a study of cytomegalovirus exposure and HLA in healthy donors. Assay used: immunoSEQ multiplex PCR; TCRdb lists only in-frame clones, some missing. The repertoire holds about 78,000 clones, with approximately 95% as singletons. Material: PBMCs. Receptor source: a man aged 18 to 35 in good health and CMV-seropositive.

The V call is TRBV7-2, the J call TRBJ1-2; perhaps TRBD1 as D (5 bases). V dropped 5 bases and J dropped 10 bases, with 20 bases sitting between them. CDR1 is SGHTA, CDR2 FQGNSA, per germline. This CDR3 is built from 14 residues. CDR3 residues: CASSLDTPPRSYTF. The CDR3 nucleotides are TGTGCCAGCAGCCTGGACACTCCGCCGAGATCCTACACCTTC. Drawing the rest from reference TRBV7-2 and TRBJ1-2, the complete variable domain is GAGVSQSPSNKVTEKGKDVELRCDPISGHTALYWYRQSLGQGLEFLIYFQGNSAPDKSGLPSDRFSAERTGGSVSTLTIQRTQQEDSAVYLCASSLDTPPRSYTFGSGTRLTVV.

The chain combines TRBV7-6 with TRBJ2-1; 8 bases align to TRBD2. This CDR3 region has 14 residues. The ends lost 5 bases at V and 8 bases at J; junction bases unmatched: 8. Germline-derived CDR1 and CDR2 are SGHVS and FNYEAQ. The CDR3 coding sequence is TGTGCCAGCAGCCTGGGACTAGGTAACGATGAGCAGTTCTTC. This gives the protein CASSLGLGNDEQFF.

Only one count was recorded for this clone. The chain has TRBV6-1 and TRBJ2-3; TRBD1 agrees at 8 bases. Germline lookup yields CDR1 MNHNS and CDR2 SASEGT. V was pared by 8 bases and J by 5 bases, with 9 bases of the junction left unmatched. This CDR3 is 14 amino acids long. CDR3 amino acids: CASRHGQGRDTQYF. The CDR3 DNA follows: TGTGCCAGCCGACACGGACAGGGTAGAGATACGCAGTATTTT.

V usage is TRBV19 and J usage is TRBJ2-2; 10 bases agree with TRBD2. The CDR3 length is 17 residues. Germline-derived CDR1 and CDR2 are LNHDA and SQIVND (reference sequence). The V gene end was trimmed by 5 bases and the J gene end by 4 bases; junction bases not matched to a gene: 10. The CDR3 sequence: CASSSSSGSDSTGELFF. In DNA form, the CDR3 reads TGTGCCAGTAGTTCCTCTAGCGGGAGTGATAGCACCGGGGAGCTGTTTTTT.

The CDR3 region has the DNA TGCAGCGTTGATAGGCAGGGGGTAGGCGGCTACACCTTC. It codes for CSVDRQGVGGYTF. The V call is TRBV29-1, the J call TRBJ1-2; 7 nucleotides line up with TRBD1. V trimming: 3 bases; J trimming: 8 bases; junction bases outside the gene matches: 9. The length of the CDR3 is 13 residues. Germline assignment: CDR1 SQVTM and CDR2 ANQGSEA. The full variable domain, its missing parts supplied by reference TRBV29-1 and TRBJ1-2, is SAVISQKPSRDICQRGTSLTIQCQVDSQVTMMFWYRQQPGQSLTLIATANQGSEATYESGFVIDKFPISRPNLTFSTLTVSNMSPEDSSIYLCSVDRQGVGGYTFGSGTRLTVV.

This chain links TRBV10-1 with TRBJ1-2; a possible D gene is TRBD1 (6 bases). Germline V gene data show CDR1 as WNHNN and CDR2 as SYGVQD (reference sequence). CDR3 length: 13 amino acids. The V and J ends lost 10 bases and 7 bases respectively, with 19 bases between them. The CDR3 region is CANFRGVDSGYTF. DNA of the CDR3: TGCGCCAATTTCAGGGGCGTGGACAGTGGCTACACCTTC.

The chain uses TRBV4-1 and TRBJ2-7, with 9 bases fitting TRBD2. Germline assignment: CDR1 MGHRA and CDR2 YSYEKL. The CDR3 runs 17 residues. After removal of 3 bases from V and 4 bases from J, the junction contained 13 bases not matched to a gene. The chain's CDR3 is CASSQSGPRGGAYEQYF. In DNA form, the CDR3 reads TGCGCCAGCAGCCAGTCCGGCCCGCGGGGGGGCGCATACGAGCAGTACTTC.

The rearrangement joins TRBV27 to TRBJ2-7, with 8 bases that match TRBD2. This CDR3 has 15 amino acids. Germline-derived CDR1 and CDR2 are MNHEY and SMNVEV (reference sequence). The ends lost 3 bases at V and 0 bases at J; junction bases unmatched: 4. The DNA of the CDR3 is TGTGCCAGCAGTTTTGCTAGCGGGTACTCCTACGAGCAGTACTTC. Translating it yields CASSFASGYSYEQYF.

The rearrangement uses TRBV19 and TRBJ1-5; 8 bases fit TRBD1. Germline lookup yields CDR1 LNHDA and CDR2 SQIVND (reference sequence). This CDR3 comprises 16 residues. The J segment lost 0 bases and the V segment lost 8 bases, leaving 9 bases of the junction unmatched. The CDR3 spells CASQTTGGYSNQPQHF. The CDR3 DNA reads TGTGCCAGTCAAACTACAGGGGGTTATAGCAATCAGCCCCAGCATTTT.

V usage is TRBV7-2 and J usage is TRBJ2-2; 13 bases map to TRBD2. The CDR3 runs 16 residues. In germline, CDR1 is SGHTA, CDR2 FQGNSA. Unmatched junction bases numbered 9, after V lost 6 bases and J lost 8 bases. This chain's CDR3 is CASSPLAGGFRGELFF. The CDR3 DNA is TGTGCCAGCAGTCCACTAGCGGGAGGGTTCCGGGGGGAGCTGTTTTTT.

This clone came up a few times. This chain joins TRBV2 and TRBJ1-2; tentative D call: TRBD1 (6 bases). V shed 3 bases and J shed 6 bases, with 8 bases lying between them. This CDR3 region has 12 residues. Germline CDR1 and CDR2: SNHLY and FYNNEI. Written as DNA, the CDR3 is TGTGCCAGCAGTGAGGGGGCACATGGCTACACCTTC. It codes for CASSEGAHGYTF.

CDR3: CASSLDREPLHF. CDR3 nucleotide sequence: TGCGCCAGCAGCTTAGACAGGGAACCCCTCCACTTT. V and J are TRBV5-1 and TRBJ1-6, with 7 bases lining up with TRBD1. The CDR3 is 12 residues long. The trim removed 2 bases at V and 12 bases at J, leaving 2 bases unmatched. CDR1 and CDR2 from the germline V gene are SGHRS and YFSETQ. The full variable domain, rest sourced from reference TRBV5-1 and TRBJ1-6, is KAGVTQTPRYLIKTRGQQVTLSCSPISGHRSVSWYQQTPGQGLQFLFEYFSETQRNKGNFPGRFSGRQFSNSRSEMNVSTLELGDSALYLCASSLDREPLHFGNGTRLTVT.

The chain uses TRBV30 and TRBJ2-3, with 7 bases matching TRBD2. With 0 bases clipped from V and 0 bases from J, the junction kept 6 bases outside the gene matches. CDR1 GTSNPN and CDR2 SVGIG come from the germline V gene (reference sequence). CDR3 length: 16 amino acids. CDR3 sequence reads: CAWSVAGLSSTDTQYF. The CDR3 coding sequence is TGTGCCTGGAGTGTAGCGGGGCTATCTAGCACAGATACGCAGTATTTT.

V gene TRBV4-1 combines with J gene TRBJ2-7; D unresolved. The CDR3 sequence is 15 residues long. V lost 1 base to trimming and J lost 6 bases, with 16 bases between them. CDR1 is MGHRA and CDR2 is YSYEKL in the germline V gene. CDR3 sequence (DNA): TGCGCCAGCAGCCAAGGTCGCGCCCAAGCACGCGAGCAGTACTTC. It codes for CASSQGRAQAREQYF.

The V call is TRBV2, the J call TRBJ2-7, with D perhaps TRBD2 (6 bases). This CDR3 is 14 amino acids long. Trimming removed 6 bases from V and 6 bases from J, with 18 bases in between. Germline V gene data show CDR1 as SNHLY and CDR2 as FYNNEI. CDR3 nucleotide sequence: TGTGCCAGCAGGGGGACTGGCGCGCTGGGCGAGCAGTACTTC. This translates into CASRGTGALGEQYF.

The V and J genes are TRBV4-2 and TRBJ2-1; weak D call: TRBD2 (5 bases). The V and J ends lost 0 bases and 4 bases respectively, with 10 bases between them. This CDR3 is built from 15 residues. Germline CDR1 reads LGHNA; CDR2 reads YNFKEQ. This CDR3 is CASSQDQEVYNEQFF. In DNA, the CDR3 is TGTGCCAGCAGCCAAGATCAGGAGGTTTACAATGAGCAGTTCTTC.

CDR3 sequence (DNA): TGTGCCAGTAGTTCTCCTCGACAGGGGGCTGATTACTATGGCTACACCTTC. It yields the protein CASSSPRQGADYYGYTF. This rearrangement joins TRBV19 to TRBJ1-2; 10 nucleotides align to TRBD1. V shed 5 bases, J shed 3 bases, and the junction held 12 bases outside the gene matches. CDR3 length: 17 residues. Germline values: CDR1 LNHDA, CDR2 SQIVND (reference sequence).

The chain couples TRBV18 to TRBJ1-5; TRBD1 aligns across 7 bases. CDR3 length equals 13 residues. Germline CDR1 is KGHSH and CDR2 is LQKENI. J lost 11 bases, V lost 5 bases, and 9 bases had no gene match. CDR3 protein: CASSSSDRTSQHF. The CDR3 nucleotides read TGTGCCAGCTCATCATCGGACAGGACGTCCCAGCATTTT.

This chain connects TRBV4-1 to TRBJ2-7; possibly TRBD2 for D (6 bases). The CDR3 sequence is 14 residues long. Trimming pared 4 bases from V and 2 bases from J, leaving 12 bases between. The germline V gene encodes CDR1 MGHRA and CDR2 YSYEKL. The CDR3 here is CASSRGDLAYEQYF. CDR3 bases: TGCGCCAGCAGCCGCGGGGACTTGGCCTACGAGCAGTACTTC.

The CDR3 here is CASSPPTGGGEKLFF. As DNA, the CDR3 is TGTGCCAGCTCACCACCGACAGGGGGAGGTGAAAAACTGTTTTTT. The chain employs TRBV18 and TRBJ1-4, with 9 bases lining up with TRBD1. V trimming: 0 bases; J trimming: 7 bases; junction bases outside the gene matches: 3. The CDR3 runs 15 residues. Looked up from germline, CDR1 is KGHSH and CDR2 is LQKENI.